This T cell receptor (beta chain) was recorded in a study of blood T cells in healthy people across ages. CDR1 is MDHEN and CDR2 is SYDVKM in the germline V gene. The CDR3 is 12 amino acids. A second about 7 to 11 cycle PCR used barcoded and J-beta primers. TCRdb ran MiXCR on the 5' RACE reads and lists one entry per CDR3 protein. The profile covers 1.5 million to 2 million distinct CDR3 sequences, with about 28% appearing a single time and 7.7% taken by the ten largest. About this clonotype: A clone one base away is much larger, so this may be a read error.

The rearrangement uses TRBV28 and TRBJ2-4, with unresolved D. This TCR came from a woman in her twenties or thirties in good health. Sequences were obtained from blood. The CDR3 region is CVSSPAVDIQYF. For the CDR3, the DNA is TGTGTCAGCAGTCCCGCGGTGGACATTCAGTACTTC.